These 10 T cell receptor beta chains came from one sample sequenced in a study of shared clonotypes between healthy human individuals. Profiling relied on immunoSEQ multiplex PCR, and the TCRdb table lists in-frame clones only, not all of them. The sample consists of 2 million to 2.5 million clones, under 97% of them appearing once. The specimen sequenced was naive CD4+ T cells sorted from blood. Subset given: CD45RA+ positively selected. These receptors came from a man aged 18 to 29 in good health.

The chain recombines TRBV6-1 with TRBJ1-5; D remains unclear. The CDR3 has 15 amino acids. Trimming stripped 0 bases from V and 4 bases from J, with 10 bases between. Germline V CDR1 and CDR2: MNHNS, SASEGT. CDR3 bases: TGTGCCAGCAGTGAAGCCCTTGTGAAGAATCAGCCCCAGCATTTT. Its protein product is CASSEALVKNQPQHF.

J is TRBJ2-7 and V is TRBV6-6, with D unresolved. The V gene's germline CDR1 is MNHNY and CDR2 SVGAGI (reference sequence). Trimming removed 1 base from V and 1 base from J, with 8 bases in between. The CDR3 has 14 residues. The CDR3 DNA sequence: TGTGCCAGCAGTTACTTGGGCACATCCTACGAGCAGTACTTC. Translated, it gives CASSYLGTSYEQYF.

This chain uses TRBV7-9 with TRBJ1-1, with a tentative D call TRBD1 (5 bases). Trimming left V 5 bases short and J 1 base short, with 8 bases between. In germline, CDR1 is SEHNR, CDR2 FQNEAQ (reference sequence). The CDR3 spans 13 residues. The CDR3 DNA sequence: TGTGCCAGCAGCAAAACAGGGAACACTGAAGCTTTCTTT. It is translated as CASSKTGNTEAFF.

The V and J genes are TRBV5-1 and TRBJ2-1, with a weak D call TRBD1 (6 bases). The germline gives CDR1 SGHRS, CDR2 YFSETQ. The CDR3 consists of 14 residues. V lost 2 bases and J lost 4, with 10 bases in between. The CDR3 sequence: CASSLLTGYNEQFF. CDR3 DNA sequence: TGCGCCAGCAGCTTATTGACAGGATACAATGAGCAGTTCTTC.

The CDR3 DNA reads as TGTGCCAGCAGTTTATCCAGCGGGAGGACCCAAGCCTACGAGCAGTACTTC. Amino acid sequence: CASSLSSGRTQAYEQYF. V gene TRBV27 combines with J gene TRBJ2-7; 9 nucleotides line up with TRBD2. The germline V gene encodes CDR1 MNHEY and CDR2 SMNVEV (reference sequence). This CDR3 contains 17 residues. The V gene end was trimmed by 0 bases and the J gene end by 2 bases; junction bases not matched to a gene: 8.

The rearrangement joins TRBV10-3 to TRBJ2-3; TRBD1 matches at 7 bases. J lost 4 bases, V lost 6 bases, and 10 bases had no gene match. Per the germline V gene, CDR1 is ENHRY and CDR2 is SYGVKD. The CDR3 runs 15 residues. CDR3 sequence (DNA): TGTGCCATCAGCCCAATAACAGGGGTGGCAGATACGCAGTATTTT. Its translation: CAISPITGVADTQYF.

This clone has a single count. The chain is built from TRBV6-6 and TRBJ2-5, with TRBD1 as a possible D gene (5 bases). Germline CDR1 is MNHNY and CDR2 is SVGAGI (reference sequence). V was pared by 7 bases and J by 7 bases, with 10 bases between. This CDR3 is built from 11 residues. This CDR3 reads CASTQGMTQYF. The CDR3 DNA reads TGTGCCAGCACCCAGGGCATGACCCAGTACTTC.

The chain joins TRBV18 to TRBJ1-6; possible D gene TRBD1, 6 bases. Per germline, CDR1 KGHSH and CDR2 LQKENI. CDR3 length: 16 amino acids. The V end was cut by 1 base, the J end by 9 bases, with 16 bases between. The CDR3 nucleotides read TGTGCCAGCTCACCACAGCCACAGGGTGTTATTTCACCCCTCCACTTT. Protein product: CASSPQPQGVISPLHF.

The CDR3 nucleotides are TGTGCCAGCAGCAAGACAGGGGGCTACACCTTC. Amino acids: CASSKTGGYTF. The chain is built from TRBV5-6 and TRBJ1-2, with TRBD1 matching over 7 bases. Germline CDR1 SGHDT, CDR2 YYEEEE. CDR3 length equals 11 residues. Germline trimming cut 4 bases from V and 8 bases from J; bases unmatched to any gene: 2.

The chain's CDR3 is CASSPRGGEAQPQHF. The DNA of the CDR3 is TGTGCCAGCAGTCCCAGAGGGGGGGAGGCTCAGCCCCAGCATTTT. The V call is TRBV6-1, the J call TRBJ1-5, with D possibly being TRBD1 (6 bases). V shed 5 bases and J shed 6 bases, with 17 bases lying between them. The CDR3 totals 15 residues. Germline V gives CDR1 MNHNS, CDR2 SASEGT.